The 25 T cell receptor beta chains below were found in one sample sequenced in a study of T-cell reconstitution after alpha-beta-depleted transplantation in children. The authors prepared the TCRbeta library with unique molecular identifiers. TCRdb recomputed calls from the PCR reads with MiXCR, one row per CDR3 protein. Of roughly 100,000 distinct CDR3 sequences in the sample, 7.5% to 9% are singletons; the top ten hold around 15%. This sample comprised PBMCs, obtained before TCRalphabeta/CD19-depleted stem cell transplant. The origin of the receptors is a boy between 2 and 10 years old with acute lymphoblastic leukemia, due to receive a stem cell transplant.

This clonotype occurred many times. The chain carries TRBV7-8 and TRBJ2-3; D might be TRBD2 (6 bases). Deletions cut 5 bases from V and 2 bases from J, with 17 bases between. The CDR3 runs to 16 residues. CDR1 and CDR2 (germline): SGHVS, FQNEAQ. CDR3 sequence (DNA): TGTGCCAGCAGCCCTAGGAGGGTATCTTTCACAGATACGCAGTATTTT. It yields the protein CASSPRRVSFTDTQYF.

This clonotype was recorded many times. CDR3 sequence: CASSQRQSYNEQFF. The DNA of the CDR3 is TGTGCCAGCAGCCAGAGACAGTCCTACAATGAGCAGTTCTTC. The chain is built from TRBV14 and TRBJ2-1, with D maybe TRBD1 (5 bases). Germline V gene data show CDR1 as SGHDN and CDR2 as FVKESK. The V end lost 3 bases, the J end lost 1 base, and 7 bases lay between the germline ends. The CDR3 extends over 14 amino acids.

This clonotype has a handful of counts. This chain uses TRBV12-3 or TRBV12-4 with TRBJ1-2; 8 bases align to TRBD1. This CDR3 comprises 13 residues. The trim removed 3 bases at V and 5 bases at J, leaving 2 bases unmatched. The chain's CDR3 is CASSFRQGYGYTF. Here the CDR3 DNA reads TGTGCCAGCAGTTTCAGACAGGGGTATGGCTACACCTTC.

DNA for the CDR3: TGTGCCAGCACTCTCACCCGGGACCAATACACAGATACGCAGTATTTT. Residues: CASTLTRDQYTDTQYF. The V gene is TRBV2, the J gene TRBJ2-3; D might be TRBD1 or TRBD2, each matching 5 bases. Trimming removed 7 bases at V and 2 bases at J, with 19 bases between. The CDR3 covers 16 residues. Germline assignment: CDR1 SNHLY and CDR2 FYNNEI.

This clonotype was seen at least ten times. This sequence joins TRBV4-2 and TRBJ2-3, with unresolved D. Between the trimmed V and J ends, which lost 0 bases and 0 bases, there was a span of 7 bases. Germline CDR1 is LGHNA and CDR2 is YNFKEQ. CDR3 length: 15 residues. This CDR3 reads CASSQDRASTDTQYF. CDR3 nucleotide sequence: TGTGCCAGCAGCCAAGATCGGGCTAGCACAGATACGCAGTATTTT.

This clonotype was counted at least ten times. The chain uses TRBV12-3 or TRBV12-4 and TRBJ1-3; no firm D call. The CDR3 spans 14 residues. Trimming shortened V by 2 bases and J by 2 bases, and 7 bases separated the two germline ends. The CDR3 bases are TGTGCCAGCAGTTTAAGGAGAGCTGGAAACACCATATATTTT. Amino acids: CASSLRRAGNTIYF.

The chain is built from TRBV3-1 and TRBJ2-1; D may be TRBD1 (5 bases). V was shortened by 0 bases and J by 3 bases, with 9 bases between the two germline ends. The germline V gene has CDR1 LGHDT and CDR2 YNNKEL (reference sequence). The CDR3 consists of 15 residues. The CDR3, as DNA: TGTGCCAGCAGCCAAGAGATTAGGGGCTACAATGAGCAGTTCTTC. Translating gives CASSQEIRGYNEQFF.

About this clonotype itself: A much more abundant neighbour one base away suggests this may be a read error. The V call is TRBV20-1, the J call TRBJ2-3, with unresolved D. The CDR3 has 12 residues. CDR1 DFQATT and CDR2 SNEGSKA come from the germline V gene (reference sequence). DNA of the CDR3: TGCAGTGCTAGAGTAGTCGCAGATACGGAGTATTTT. Its translation is CSARVVADTEYF.

This clonotype was detected ten times or more. The J gene is TRBJ1-1, the V gene TRBV5-1; D gene unclear. V was shortened by 0 bases and J by 1 base, with 7 bases between the two germline ends. The CDR3 has 14 residues. Germline lookup yields CDR1 SGHRS and CDR2 YFSETQ. The CDR3 region is CASSLEAQNTEAFF. In nucleotides, the CDR3 is TGCGCCAGCAGCTTGGAGGCACAGAACACTGAAGCTTTCTTT.

This clonotype showed up many times. The chain is built from TRBV2 and TRBJ2-1; 9 bases agree with TRBD2. CDR1 SNHLY and CDR2 FYNNEI come from the germline V gene. The CDR3 contains 13 residues. J was trimmed by 6 bases and V by 7 bases; bases with no gene match: 4. As DNA, the CDR3 is TGTGCCAGCATACGCGGGGGGGCCAATGAGCAGTTCTTC. Translated, it gives CASIRGGANEQFF.

This chain connects TRBV5-1 to TRBJ2-1, with 16 positions matching TRBD2. V shed 8 bases, J shed 6 bases, and the junction held 8 bases outside the gene matches. Looked up from germline, CDR1 is SGHRS and CDR2 is YFSETQ. CDR3 length equals 16 residues. The CDR3 coding sequence is TGCGCCAGTTCCGGGACTAGCGGGGGGGCCCGCAATGAGCAGTTCTTC. This sequence encodes CASSGTSGGARNEQFF.

This clonotype was detected many times. This sequence joins TRBV5-1 and TRBJ1-6, with D possibly TRBD1 on 6 matching bases. This CDR3 region has 18 residues. CDR1 and CDR2 from the germline V gene are SGHRS and YFSETQ. V was pared by 1 base and J by 0 bases, with 14 bases between. As DNA, the CDR3 is TGCGCCAGCAGCTTGAAATCGACAGGCAACTCCTATAATTCACCCCTCCACTTT. It yields the protein CASSLKSTGNSYNSPLHF.

The V call is TRBV19, the J call TRBJ2-7; possible D gene TRBD2, 5 bases. The CDR3 spans 14 residues. Germline V lookup: CDR1 LNHDA, CDR2 SQIVND (reference sequence). V shed 3 bases and J shed 2 bases, with 11 bases lying between them. The CDR3 DNA sequence: TGTGCCAGTAGTATCAGGACTCCACCCTACGAGCAGTACTTC. This codes for CASSIRTPPYEQYF. Drawing the rest from reference TRBV19 and TRBJ2-7, the complete variable domain is DGGITQSPKYLFRKEGQNVTLSCEQNLNHDAMYWYRQDPGQGLRLIYYSQIVNDFQKGDIAEGYSVSREKKESFPLTVTSAQKNPTAFYLCASSIRTPPYEQYFGPGTRLTVT.

This clonotype was observed at least ten times. The V gene is TRBV5-4, the J gene TRBJ2-7, with D perhaps being TRBD1 or TRBD2 (5 bases each). The CDR3 totals 14 residues. Trimming took 1 base from V and 5 from J, leaving 13 bases between them. From germline, CDR1 is SGHNT and CDR2 YYREEE (reference sequence). CDR3 sequence reads: CASSLRGEPHEQYF. The CDR3 DNA reads TGTGCCAGCAGCTTGCGGGGCGAACCCCACGAGCAGTACTTC.

J is TRBJ1-1 and V is TRBV19; D is ambiguous. The CDR3 spans 14 residues. Germline CDR1 LNHDA, CDR2 SQIVND (reference sequence). V lost 5 bases and J 4 bases, leaving 14 bases between the germline ends. CDR3 sequence (DNA): TGTGCCAGTAGTTCGGGCAGATCCGTCACTGAAGCTTTCTTT. Translating gives CASSSGRSVTEAFF.

This clonotype was picked up many times. This rearrangement joins TRBV18 to TRBJ2-2; 8 nucleotides line up with TRBD1. CDR3 length: 15 residues. The junction had 5 bases not matched to a gene; V was cut back by 6 bases and J by 2 bases. Germline V gene lookup returns CDR1 KGHSH and CDR2 LQKENI. The CDR3 DNA is TGTGCCAGCTCGTCCCAGGGGGCCAACACCGGGGAGCTGTTTTTT. Its translation is CASSSQGANTGELFF.

With respect to this clonotype: In this CDR3 the conserved last residue, phenylalanine or tryptophan, is missing, so a read error is likely. The chain links TRBV11-2 to TRBJ2-1; D gene ambiguous. Trimming shortened V by 0 bases and J by 4 bases, and 10 bases separated the two germline ends. CDR1 SGHAT and CDR2 FQNNGV come from the germline V gene. The CDR3 totals 15 residues. The CDR3 DNA follows: TGTGCCAGCAGCTTAGACTCGACGGGTTACAATGAGCAGTTCTCC. Amino acids: CASSLDSTGYNEQFS.

This clonotype was seen many times. The CDR3 spells CASTGTGWTGELFF. CDR3 in DNA: TGTGCCAGCACCGGGACAGGGTGGACCGGGGAGCTGTTTTTT. The chain combines TRBV27 with TRBJ2-2, with 9 positions matching TRBD1. Germline V gives CDR1 MNHEY, CDR2 SMNVEV (reference sequence). The CDR3 is made up of 14 amino acids. Germline trimming cut 7 bases from V and 5 bases from J; bases unmatched to any gene: 5.

This clonotype was recorded at least ten times. This sequence joins TRBV7-9 and TRBJ1-1; a weak D match, TRBD1 (6 bases). The V gene lost 5 bases and the J gene lost 2 bases, with 12 bases spanning the gap. CDR1 and CDR2 from the germline V gene are SEHNR and FQNEAQ (reference sequence). The CDR3 spans 14 residues. DNA for the CDR3: TGTGCCAGCAGCCATCAAGGGGGTAACACTGAAGCTTTCTTT. It translates to CASSHQGGNTEAFF.

Concerning this clonotype itself: This is likely a read error, given that the CDR3 carries no conserved phenylalanine or tryptophan at its end. The chain is built from TRBV7-9 and TRBJ1-1, with a possible D match to TRBD1 (6 bases). Germline CDR1 reads SEHNR; CDR2 reads FQNEAQ (reference sequence). Trimming pared 10 bases from V and 1 base from J, leaving 19 bases between. CDR3 size: 15 residues. CDR3 DNA sequence: TGTGCCATCCCAGGAAGCGGGACACCGAACACTGAAGCTTTCTAT. This sequence encodes CAIPGSGTPNTEAFY.

The chain has TRBV20-1 and TRBJ1-1; unclear D gene. Germline CDR1 and CDR2: DFQATT and SNEGSKA (reference sequence). Trimming removed 0 bases at V and 7 bases at J, with 9 bases between. The CDR3 extends over 12 amino acids. The CDR3 nucleotides are TGCAGTGCTAGAGATGTGTGGGGTGAAGCTTTCTTT. Translated, it gives CSARDVWGEAFF.

There are a few counts of this clonotype. This likely comes from a read error, as the CDR3 has no conserved phenylalanine or tryptophan at its end. The rearrangement links TRBV20-1 to TRBJ1-6; 7 bases fit TRBD1. The CDR3 totals 15 residues. Germline assignment: CDR1 DFQATT and CDR2 SNEGSKA (reference sequence). The junction had 12 bases not matched to a gene; V was cut back by 3 bases and J by 10 bases. The CDR3 region has the DNA TGCAGTGCTAGTTGGGTGATGACAGGGCTGTCACCCCTCCACTAT. Protein product: CSASWVMTGLSPLHY.

The chain carries TRBV6-2 or TRBV6-3 and TRBJ2-7; 7 nucleotides match TRBD1. V trimming: 10 bases; J trimming: 5 bases; junction bases outside the gene matches: 11. The CDR3 has 13 amino acids. Germline assignment: CDR1 MNHEY and CDR2 SVGEGT. CDR3 region: CATTPGQSNEQYF. DNA of the CDR3: TGTGCCACTACCCCGGGACAGAGCAACGAGCAGTACTTC.

This clonotype was counted a few times. The chain joins TRBV7-3 to TRBJ2-1; 7 bases map to TRBD2. Germline CDR1 is SGHTA and CDR2 is FQGTGA. The CDR3 is 15 amino acids. V lost 6 bases and J lost 5; bases outside the gene matches: 10. CDR3 coding DNA: TGTGCCAGCAGGGCCCCAGGAGCGGGGAACAATGAGCAGTTCTTC. It translates to CASRAPGAGNNEQFF.

J is TRBJ2-1 and V is TRBV2; D may be TRBD2 (5 bases). V lost 8 bases to trimming and J lost 6 bases, with 14 bases between them. Looked up from germline, CDR1 is SNHLY and CDR2 is FYNNEI. This CDR3 spans 13 amino acids. CDR3 bases: TGTGCCAGCCACTCAGTTGGAGGCAATGAGCAGTTCTTC. This translates into CASHSVGGNEQFF. Based on the CDR3 plus reference TRBV2 and TRBJ2-1, the full variable domain is EPEVTQTPSHQVTQMGQEVILRCVPISNHLYFYWYRQILGQKVEFLVSFYNNEISEKSEIFDDQFSVERPDGSNFTLKIRSTKLEDSAMYFCASHSVGGNEQFFGPGTRLTVL.